What follows describes a single T cell receptor (beta chain). The antigen is undetermined. This could be a read error, since a much larger clone is one nucleotide away. Lacking the conserved final phenylalanine or tryptophan, this CDR3 likely reflects a read error. This sample stems from a study of shared clonotypes between healthy human individuals. Study-level background: Two female and three male donors aged 18 to 49 were enrolled.

The study drew its donors from healthy HIV-negative adults without recent acute infections or vaccinations. An assay was performed, and its level was deep. Some clones are missing from TCRdb's copy, which holds only in-frame ones; the method was immunoSEQ multiplex PCR. The table includes about 470,000 clones, around 75% detected once. The CDR3 is 13 amino acids. Germline CDR1 and CDR2: GTSNPN and SVGIG (reference sequence). With 4 bases clipped from V and 11 bases from J, the junction kept 13 bases outside the gene matches. Notes on the study in general: Clonotype sharing among the donors was expected to vary with sequencing depth.

V usage is TRBV30 and J usage is TRBJ1-1; 7 bases align to TRBD1. Sequencing used PBMCs. The source is a woman aged 35 to 49 in good health. Some clones in this sample may be carry-over from other donors' samples. CDR3 protein: CAWTFRGTRRAFI. In nucleotides, the CDR3 is TGTGCCTGGACCTTCAGGGGGACGAGACGTGCTTTCATT.